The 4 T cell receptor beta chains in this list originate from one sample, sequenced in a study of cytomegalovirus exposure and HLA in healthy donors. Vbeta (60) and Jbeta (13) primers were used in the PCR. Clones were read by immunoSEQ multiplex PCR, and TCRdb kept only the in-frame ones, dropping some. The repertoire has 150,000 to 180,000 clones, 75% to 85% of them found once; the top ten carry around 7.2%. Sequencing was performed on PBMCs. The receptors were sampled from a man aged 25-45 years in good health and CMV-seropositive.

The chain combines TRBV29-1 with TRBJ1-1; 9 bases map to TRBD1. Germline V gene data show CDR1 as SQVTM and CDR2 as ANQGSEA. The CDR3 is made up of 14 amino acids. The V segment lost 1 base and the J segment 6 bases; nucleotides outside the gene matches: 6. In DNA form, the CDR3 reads TGCAGCGTTGAAGTGGAACAGGGGGCAGCTGAAGCTTTCTTT. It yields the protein CSVEVEQGAAEAFF. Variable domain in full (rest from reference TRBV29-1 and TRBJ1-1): SAVISQKPSRDICQRGTSLTIQCQVDSQVTMMFWYRQQPGQSLTLIATANQGSEATYESGFVIDKFPISRPNLTFSTLTVSNMSPEDSSIYLCSVEVEQGAAEAFFGQGTRLTVV.

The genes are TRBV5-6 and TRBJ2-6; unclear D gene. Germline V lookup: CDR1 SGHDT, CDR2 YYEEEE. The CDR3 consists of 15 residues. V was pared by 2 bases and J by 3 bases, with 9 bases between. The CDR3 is CASSFPPRGANVLTF. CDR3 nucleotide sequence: TGTGCCAGCAGCTTCCCCCCGCGTGGGGCCAACGTCCTGACTTTC.

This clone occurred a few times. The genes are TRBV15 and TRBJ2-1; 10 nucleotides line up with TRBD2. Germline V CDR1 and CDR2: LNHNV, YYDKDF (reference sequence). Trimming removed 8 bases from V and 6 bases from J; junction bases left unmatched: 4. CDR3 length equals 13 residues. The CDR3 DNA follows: TGTGCCACCCCGGGACTAGCGCGCAATGAGCAGTTCTTC. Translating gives CATPGLARNEQFF.

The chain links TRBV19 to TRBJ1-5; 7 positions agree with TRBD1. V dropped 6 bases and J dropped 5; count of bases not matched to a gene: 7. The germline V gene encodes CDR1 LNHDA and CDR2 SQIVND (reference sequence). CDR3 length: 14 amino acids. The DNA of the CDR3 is TGTGCCAGTAGACTTACTGGACAGGATCAGCCCCAGCATTTT. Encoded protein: CASRLTGQDQPQHF.